Each of the 27 T cell receptor beta chains below was sequenced from the same sample in a study of early T cells in non-severe SARS-CoV-2 infection. One entry per CDR3 protein, called by TCRdb with MiXCR from the 5' RACE reads. There are about 84,000 distinct CDR3 sequences in the sample; around 10% occur only once, and about 2.6% lies in the top ten. The specimen sequenced was whole blood. These receptor sequences come from an adult who was a healthcare worker with PCR-confirmed SARS-CoV-2 infection or an uninfected control (not recorded which).

This clonotype was seen at least ten times. V usage is TRBV3-1 and J usage is TRBJ2-1; 8 bases are shared with TRBD1. With 4 bases clipped from V and 9 bases from J, the junction kept 2 bases outside the gene matches. The CDR3 length is 12 residues. The germline CDR1 and CDR2 sequences are LGHDT and YNNKEL (reference sequence). CDR3 coding DNA: TGTGCCAGCAGCCCCGGACAGGGTGAGCAGTTCTTC. Residues: CASSPGQGEQFF.

This clonotype came up many times. V usage is TRBV28 and J usage is TRBJ2-4, with a tentative D call TRBD1 (7 bases). The CDR3 length is 14 residues. CDR1 and CDR2 from the germline V gene are MDHEN and SYDVKM. Between the trimmed V and J ends, which lost 3 bases and 6 bases, there was a span of 12 bases. Written as DNA, the CDR3 is TGTGCCAGCAGTTTCGCAGGGGGAGGAAACATTCAGTACTTC. This codes for CASSFAGGGNIQYF.

This clonotype was counted only a few times. This chain uses TRBV20-1 with TRBJ2-5; TRBD1 is a possible D gene (6 bases). Trimming pared 5 bases from V and 5 bases from J, leaving 18 bases between. Germline V gene sequence: CDR1 DFQATT, CDR2 SNEGSKA (reference sequence). The CDR3 runs 14 residues. CDR3 residues: CSAGRSGGDETQYF. The CDR3 nucleotides are TGCAGTGCTGGCCGCTCTGGGGGCGACGAGACCCAGTACTTC.

At least ten counts were recorded for this clonotype. The chain is built from TRBV12-5 and TRBJ1-1, with a weak D call TRBD1 (5 bases). The CDR3 has 15 amino acids. CDR1 and CDR2 from the germline V gene are LGHNT and FRNRAP. V was trimmed by 1 base and J by 7 bases, leaving 16 bases between them. The CDR3 nucleotides read TGTGCTAGTGGTTTGGCCCGACGGGACGGCCATGAAGCTTTCTTT. It encodes CASGLARRDGHEAFF. Complete variable domain (other parts from reference TRBV12-5 and TRBJ1-1): DARVTQTPRHKVTEMGQEVTMRCQPILGHNTVFWYRQTMMQGLELLAYFRNRAPLDDSGMPKDRFSAEMPDATLATLKIQPSEPRDSAVYFCASGLARRDGHEAFFGQGTRLTVV.

This chain uses TRBV7-6 with TRBJ2-2, with TRBD2 identical over 9 bases. The J segment lost 7 bases and the V segment lost 4 bases, leaving 10 bases of the junction unmatched. Germline values: CDR1 SGHVS, CDR2 FNYEAQ. The CDR3 is 16 residues long. The CDR3 loop reads CASSSIPSGDVGELFF. CDR3 sequence (DNA): TGTGCCAGCAGCTCCATCCCTAGCGGGGATGTCGGGGAGCTGTTTTTT. The full variable domain, rest sourced from reference TRBV7-6 and TRBJ2-2, is GAGVSQSPRYKVTKRGQDVALRCDPISGHVSLYWYRQALGQGPEFLTYFNYEAQQDKSGLPNDRFSAERPEGSISTLTIQRTEQRDSAMYRCASSSIPSGDVGELFFGEGSRLTVL.

The chain couples TRBV5-6 to TRBJ1-6; maybe TRBD1 (5 bases). The length of the CDR3 is 17 residues. Trimming removed 4 bases from V and 7 bases from J, with 21 bases in between. Germline V gene sequence: CDR1 SGHDT, CDR2 YYEEEE. The CDR3 sequence is CASSQDSPGSRNSPLHF. The CDR3 nucleotides read TGTGCCAGCAGCCAAGACAGCCCGGGTTCAAGGAATTCACCCCTCCACTTT.

Many counts were recorded for this clonotype. The V and J genes are TRBV12-5 and TRBJ2-1; maybe TRBD1 (8 bases). Germline loops: CDR1 LGHNT, CDR2 FRNRAP. Trimming cost V 0 bases and J 3 bases, with 12 bases left between them. The CDR3 runs to 16 residues. The DNA for the CDR3 is TGTGCTAGTGGTTTGGTACAGGGGGGGATCTACAATGAGCAGTTCTTC. This sequence encodes CASGLVQGGIYNEQFF. Full variable domain (rest looked up from reference TRBV12-5 and TRBJ2-1): DARVTQTPRHKVTEMGQEVTMRCQPILGHNTVFWYRQTMMQGLELLAYFRNRAPLDDSGMPKDRFSAEMPDATLATLKIQPSEPRDSAVYFCASGLVQGGIYNEQFFGPGTRLTVL.

The rearrangement joins TRBV6-2 or TRBV6-3 to TRBJ1-1; possibly TRBD1 for D (5 bases). The CDR3 is 14 residues long. The germline V gene encodes CDR1 MNHEY and CDR2 SVGEGT. V lost 6 bases and J 5 bases, leaving 16 bases between the germline ends. For the CDR3, the DNA is TGTGCCAGCAGCCGATCGTCCTGGGGGACTGAAGCTTTCTTT. Amino acids: CASSRSSWGTEAFF.

The J gene is TRBJ2-2, the V gene TRBV2; D is perhaps TRBD2 (7 bases). The CDR3 covers 14 residues. Germline V gene sequence: CDR1 SNHLY, CDR2 FYNNEI. The V and J ends lost 6 bases and 7 bases respectively, with 15 bases between them. The DNA of the CDR3 is TGTGCCAGCAGCCCGATGAGGGGGGGCGGGGAGCTGTTTTTT. Protein: CASSPMRGGGELFF. Using reference TRBV2 and TRBJ2-2 for the parts outside the CDR3, the full variable domain is EPEVTQTPSHQVTQMGQEVILRCVPISNHLYFYWYRQILGQKVEFLVSFYNNEISEKSEIFDDQFSVERPDGSNFTLKIRSTKLEDSAMYFCASSPMRGGGELFFGEGSRLTVL.

The rearrangement uses TRBV28 and TRBJ2-1; D is perhaps TRBD2 (5 bases). The germline V gene has CDR1 MDHEN and CDR2 SYDVKM. Trimming pared 5 bases from V and 15 bases from J, leaving 17 bases between. CDR3 length: 12 amino acids. This CDR3 reads CASSQSSRGWFF. CDR3 nucleotide sequence: TGTGCCAGCAGTCAGAGCTCCCGAGGGTGGTTCTTC.

The chain links TRBV5-4 to TRBJ1-1, with TRBD1 identical over 9 bases. The CDR3 contains 14 residues. The germline CDR1 and CDR2 sequences are SGHNT and YYREEE (reference sequence). Unmatched junction bases numbered 5, after V lost 4 bases and J lost 4 bases. The CDR3 loop is CASSQDRGRTEAFF. CDR3 DNA: TGTGCCAGCAGCCAGGACAGGGGCCGCACTGAAGCTTTCTTT.

This clonotype was found many times. V usage is TRBV12-3 or TRBV12-4 and J usage is TRBJ2-1; D ambiguous. Trimming removed 3 bases from V and 0 bases from J, with 9 bases in between. This CDR3 comprises 15 residues. The CDR3 here is CASSFPGSSYNEQFF. The CDR3 nucleotides read TGTGCCAGCAGTTTCCCCGGCAGCTCCTACAATGAGCAGTTCTTC.

The sample holds many counts of this clonotype. The chain is built from TRBV29-1 and TRBJ2-3; D perhaps matches TRBD2 (6 bases). The germline CDR1 and CDR2 sequences are SQVTM and ANQGSEA. Between the trimmed V and J ends, which lost 4 bases and 6 bases, there was a span of 14 bases. The CDR3 covers 13 residues. The CDR3 reads CSVVREIYDTQYF. CDR3 DNA sequence: TGCAGCGTTGTCCGGGAGATTTACGATACGCAGTATTTT.

This clonotype was counted ten times or more. The chain combines TRBV10-3 with TRBJ2-7, with unresolved D. Germline CDR1 is ENHRY and CDR2 is SYGVKD. Trimming took 6 bases from V and 4 from J, leaving 10 bases between them. CDR3 length: 12 residues. The CDR3 is CAIRGPGYEQYF. The CDR3 coding sequence is TGTGCCATCAGAGGACCAGGTTACGAGCAGTACTTC.

This clonotype was detected many times. This chain joins TRBV29-1 and TRBJ2-1, with 10 bases lining up with TRBD2. The CDR3 contains 16 residues. Germline CDR1 and CDR2: SQVTM and ANQGSEA. The trim removed 1 base at V and 7 bases at J, leaving 10 bases unmatched. CDR3 residues: CSVEGYSGRMGNEQFF. The CDR3 DNA follows: TGCAGCGTTGAAGGGTATAGCGGGAGGATGGGGAATGAGCAGTTCTTC.

This clonotype was picked up many times. In DNA, the CDR3 is TGCGCCAGCAGCCGGCTGGGACAGGGATCCACTGAAGCTTTCTTT. This gives the protein CASSRLGQGSTEAFF. The V call is TRBV5-1, the J call TRBJ1-1; TRBD1 aligns across 9 bases. Losses at the gene ends were 4 bases for V and 4 bases for J; bases not matched to a gene: 8. Germline values: CDR1 SGHRS, CDR2 YFSETQ. The CDR3 contains 15 residues.

This rearrangement joins TRBV5-1 to TRBJ2-1, with 11 bases that match TRBD2. There are 14 residues in the CDR3. With 7 bases clipped from V and 6 bases from J, the junction kept 6 bases outside the gene matches. CDR1 and CDR2 (germline): SGHRS, YFSETQ. The CDR3 region is CASRLTSGSNEQFF. CDR3 nucleotide sequence: TGCGCCAGCCGTCTTACTAGCGGGAGCAATGAGCAGTTCTTC.

This clonotype was detected many times. The chain joins TRBV7-6 to TRBJ2-2; 9 bases are a match to TRBD2. The germline CDR1 and CDR2 sequences are SGHVS and FNYEAQ. Trimming cost V 5 bases and J 6 bases; bases outside gene matches: 13. CDR3 length: 17 residues. The CDR3: CASSPRDAGGPAGELFF. Written as DNA, the CDR3 is TGTGCCAGCAGCCCGCGGGATGCGGGGGGGCCGGCCGGGGAGCTGTTTTTT.

This clonotype has a handful of counts. The genes are TRBV20-1 and TRBJ2-7, with TRBD1 matching 9 bases. CDR1 DFQATT and CDR2 SNEGSKA come from the germline V gene (reference sequence). The CDR3 consists of 17 residues. V shed 2 bases, J shed 7 bases, and the junction held 18 bases outside the gene matches. Written as DNA, the CDR3 is TGCAGTGCTAGATTCCACCCCGGGACAGGGTTTGTAGGGGAGCAGTACTTC. Translation: CSARFHPGTGFVGEQYF.

This clonotype was found a few times. The V call is TRBV10-3, the J call TRBJ2-5; 12 nucleotides agree with TRBD2. The CDR3 has 17 residues. V shed 2 bases, J shed 4 bases, and the junction held 8 bases outside the gene matches. Germline V CDR1 and CDR2: ENHRY, SYGVKD. This CDR3 is CAISEPSSGRAGETQYF. CDR3 coding DNA: TGTGCCATCAGTGAGCCGTCTAGCGGGAGGGCCGGAGAGACCCAGTACTTC.

This clonotype came up many times. The chain carries TRBV3-1 and TRBJ2-7, with TRBD1 matching 11 bases. Germline CDR1 LGHDT, CDR2 YNNKEL (reference sequence). V trimming: 7 bases; J trimming: 4 bases; junction bases outside the gene matches: 6. The CDR3 spans 14 residues. CDR3 amino acids: CASTAGTGGYEQYF. CDR3 DNA sequence: TGTGCCAGCACCGCCGGGACAGGGGGTTACGAGCAGTACTTC.

This clonotype occurred a few times. The chain uses TRBV5-1 and TRBJ2-3; the match to TRBD2 covers 12 bases. This CDR3 comprises 16 residues. Germline values: CDR1 SGHRS, CDR2 YFSETQ. After removal of 4 bases from V and 4 bases from J, the junction contained 7 bases not matched to a gene. In nucleotides, the CDR3 is TGCGCCAGCAGCCCAAGGACTAGCGGGATCTCAGATACGCAGTATTTT. It is translated as CASSPRTSGISDTQYF.

This clonotype was counted at least ten times. The CDR3 DNA sequence: TGCGCCAGCAGCCCCTCCGGAGGTCGATCCTACAATGAGCAGTTCTTC. This codes for CASSPSGGRSYNEQFF. This sequence joins TRBV5-1 and TRBJ2-1, with TRBD2 as a possible D gene (5 bases). Trimming removed 4 bases at V and 1 base at J, with 15 bases between. Germline-derived CDR1 and CDR2 are SGHRS and YFSETQ. This CDR3 comprises 16 residues.

There are many counts of this clonotype. The chain carries TRBV21-1 and TRBJ2-1; no DNA check was done on the table's D call, TRBD1. TRBV21-1 is assigned pseudogene status. This CDR3 contains 17 residues. The CDR3 sequence: CASSNFTPGQEDNEQFF. The CDR3 bases are TGTGCCAGCAGCAACTTTACTCCGGGACAGGAGGACAATGAGCAGTTCTTC.

This clonotype was observed many times. The chain combines TRBV11-3 with TRBJ1-4; no firm D call. This CDR3 is built from 15 residues. Per the germline V gene, CDR1 is SGHNT and CDR2 is YENEEA. The germline V and J ends were trimmed by 3 bases and 3 bases, with 11 bases remaining between them. The CDR3 is CASSFFRNPNEKLFF. For the CDR3, the DNA is TGTGCCAGCAGCTTCTTTCGGAACCCTAATGAAAAACTGTTTTTT. Full variable domain (missing parts from reference TRBV11-3 and TRBJ1-4): EAGVVQSPRYKIIEKKQPVAFWCNPISGHNTLYWYLQNLGQGPELLIRYENEEAVDDSQLPKDRFSAERLKGVDSTLKIQPAELGDSAVYLCASSFFRNPNEKLFFGSGTQLSVL.

This clonotype was seen just once. This may be a read error, as it is one base from a much larger clone. The chain recombines TRBV29-1 with TRBJ2-5; tentatively, D is TRBD1 or TRBD2 (5 bases each). This CDR3 is built from 14 residues. Trimming shortened V by 4 bases and J by 4 bases, and 16 bases separated the two germline ends. From germline, CDR1 is SQVTM and CDR2 ANQGSEA. CDR3 residues: CSVGDGRTGETQYF. CDR3 nucleotide sequence: TGCAGCGTTGGGGACGGGCGGACGGGAGAGACCCAGTACTTC.

V gene TRBV28 combines with J gene TRBJ1-4, with D hard to call. Trimming removed 4 bases from V and 8 bases from J, with 14 bases in between. The CDR3 totals 14 residues. Germline loops: CDR1 MDHEN, CDR2 SYDVKM. In DNA, the CDR3 is TGTGCCAGCAGTTCCAACCTAGGGCGAGAAAAACTGTTTTTT. Protein sequence: CASSSNLGREKLFF.